This T cell receptor beta chain was profiled in a study of blood T cell repertoires in COVID-19. Study information: PBMCs, B-cell-depleted T cells, or T cells provided the cDNA or gDNA that made up the material.

This clone was seen more than once but under ten times. The assay was immunoSEQ multiplex PCR, and TCRdb's table has in-frame clones only and misses some. The sample holds under 250,000 clones, approximately 85% seen once. Germline values: CDR1 LGHNA, CDR2 YNFKEQ. This CDR3 has 17 residues. The V gene lost 0 bases and the J gene lost 9 bases, with 21 bases spanning the gap. V gene TRBV4-2 combines with J gene TRBJ2-1; D may be TRBD2 (6 bases). This receptor was taken from a woman aged 70 to 79 with acute or convalescent COVID-19. The specimen was peripheral blood. The CDR3 DNA follows: TGTGCCAGCAGCCAAGAGGGAGCGGGTTACTCTTTTGGTGAGCAGTTCTTC. It encodes CASSQEGAGYSFGEQFF.